This T cell receptor beta chain is drawn from a study of blood T cell repertoires in COVID-19. Study details: Specimens from acute and convalescent COVID-19 originated in the United States, Italy and Spain. The analysed material was cDNA or gDNA that came from T cells, B-cell-depleted T cells, or PBMCs.

The V and J ends lost 5 bases and 4 bases, in that order; junction bases with no gene match: 8. This CDR3 is 16 amino acids long. The germline V gene encodes CDR1 LNHNV and CDR2 YYDKDF (reference sequence). Authors' methods: For nucleated cells, counts were estimated from reference gene primer amplification. Some clones are missing from TCRdb's copy, which holds only in-frame ones; the method was immunoSEQ multiplex PCR. V and J calls and clone size come straight from that table; D and trimming were deduced from the DNA. Of 150,000 to 200,000 clones listed, under 90% are singletons. Symptom resolution, clearance, or two negative PCRs marked the recovered donors of Cohort 3.

Sequenced material: PBMCs or T cells enriched from blood (not recorded which). The sequence came from a woman in her forties or fifties who had recovered from COVID-19. J is TRBJ2-1 and V is TRBV15; 10 nucleotides line up with TRBD2. The DNA for the CDR3 is TGTGCCACCAGCGTAGGAACTAGCGGGATATACAATGAGCAGTTCTTC. Its protein is CATSVGTSGIYNEQFF.